The 21 T cell receptor beta chains presented below share a single source sample, sequenced in a study of OX40 agonist ivuxolimab in advanced cancers. Profiled with immunoSEQ multiplex PCR; TCRdb holds only in-frame clones, not every one. The data contain roughly 65,000 clones, roughly 80% of them singletons. Specimen: CD4+ or CD8+ T cells sorted from blood, collected in a trial of the OX40 agonist ivuxolimab. The source of these receptors is an adult with an advanced solid tumor such as melanoma, head and neck, liver or kidney cancer.

The chain recombines TRBV11-2 with TRBJ2-7, with D perhaps TRBD1 or TRBD2 (5 bases each). CDR1 is SGHAT, CDR2 FQNNGV, per germline. V lost 0 bases, J lost 9 bases, and 12 bases lay in between. CDR3 length: 13 amino acids. CDR3 sequence: CASSLEFGTGQYF. CDR3 in DNA: TGTGCCAGCAGCTTAGAGTTCGGGACGGGGCAGTACTTC.

J is TRBJ1-4 and V is TRBV6-1, with 8 bases identical to TRBD1. This CDR3 contains 16 residues. Germline V gene data show CDR1 as MNHNS and CDR2 as SASEGT. The ends lost 0 bases at V and 7 bases at J; junction bases unmatched: 7. CDR3 DNA: TGTGCCAGCAGTGAAGCTGGCAGGGGGCGAGGTGAAAAACTGTTTTTT. Translated, it gives CASSEAGRGRGEKLFF.

The chain employs TRBV7-9 and TRBJ1-2; 7 nucleotides align to TRBD1. After removal of 4 bases from V and 6 bases from J, the junction contained 5 bases not matched to a gene. Germline CDR1 SEHNR, CDR2 FQNEAQ (reference sequence). The CDR3 spans 13 residues. The CDR3 loop reads CASSYGTENGYTF. The CDR3 coding sequence is TGTGCCAGCAGCTACGGGACAGAGAATGGCTACACCTTC.

V and J are TRBV11-2 and TRBJ2-1, with D possibly being TRBD1 (5 bases). There are 13 residues in the CDR3. Germline V lookup: CDR1 SGHAT, CDR2 FQNNGV. The V end was cut by 5 bases, the J end by 7 bases, with 12 bases between. The CDR3, as DNA: TGTGCCAGCAGCCCCCTAGGGGTAAATGAGCAGTTCTTC. It codes for CASSPLGVNEQFF.

The rearrangement uses TRBV30 and TRBJ2-5; 10 positions match TRBD1. The J call may be incorrect, as the DNA end agrees better with TRBJ2-7. Germline V CDR1 and CDR2: GTSNPN, SVGIG (reference sequence). This CDR3 region has 14 residues. The CDR3 coding sequence is TGTGCCTTGAACCCCGGGACAGGGGACCACGAGCAGTACTTC. Encoded protein: CALNPGTGDHEQYF.

The CDR3: CASSQSIAGGYEQYF. The CDR3 DNA follows: TGTGCCAGCAGCCAATCGATAGCGGGAGGATACGAGCAGTACTTC. The chain has TRBV16 and TRBJ2-7; TRBD2 matches at 10 bases. With V trimmed by 0 bases and J by 4 bases, 3 bases remained unmatched. There are 15 residues in the CDR3. CDR1 and CDR2 from the germline V gene are KGHSY and FQNENV.

This clone has just a few counts. The chain links TRBV9 to TRBJ2-5; no firm D call. Germline V CDR1 and CDR2: SGDLS, YYNGEE. The CDR3 has 14 amino acids. The V end was cut by 4 bases, the J end by 0 bases, with 10 bases between. CDR3: CASSSDPYQETQYF. The CDR3 nucleotides are TGTGCCAGCAGCTCCGATCCTTACCAAGAGACCCAGTACTTC.

The chain links TRBV28 to TRBJ2-2; 9 bases align to TRBD1. V lost 4 bases and J lost 6; bases outside the gene matches: 3. The CDR3 totals 14 residues. Germline CDR1 MDHEN, CDR2 SYDVKM. In nucleotides, the CDR3 is TGTGCCAGCAGTTCGTGGGACAGGGCCGGGGAGCTGTTTTTT. Translating it yields CASSSWDRAGELFF.

The gene calls are TRBV28 and TRBJ2-7; perhaps TRBD2 as D (5 bases). The CDR3 runs to 13 residues. Trimming removed 3 bases from V and 6 bases from J, with 12 bases in between. The germline CDR1 and CDR2 sequences are MDHEN and SYDVKM. DNA for the CDR3: TGTGCCAGCAGTTTCGATCGACGGGGCGAGCAGTACTTC. Translated: CASSFDRRGEQYF.

The gene calls are TRBV7-8 and TRBJ2-3, with a weak D call TRBD1 (7 bases). CDR1 and CDR2 from the germline V gene are SGHVS and FQNEAQ. The CDR3 covers 16 residues. Trimming shortened V by 4 bases and J by 1 base, and 15 bases separated the two germline ends. The chain's CDR3 is CASSYLQGTRTDTQYF. The CDR3 coding sequence is TGTGCCAGCAGCTATCTACAGGGGACTCGCACAGATACGCAGTATTTT.

This sequence joins TRBV7-8 and TRBJ1-1, with 8 bases matching TRBD1. This CDR3 contains 17 residues. The V gene end was trimmed by 1 base and the J gene end by 0 bases; junction bases not matched to a gene: 7. Germline V lookup: CDR1 SGHVS, CDR2 FQNEAQ. CDR3: CASSLGFGQGMNTEAFF. The DNA of the CDR3 is TGTGCCAGCAGCTTAGGTTTTGGACAGGGTATGAACACTGAAGCTTTCTTT.

V is TRBV9 and J is TRBJ2-1, with D maybe TRBD1 (5 bases). The V and J ends lost 4 bases and 5 bases respectively, with 16 bases between them. Germline V CDR1 and CDR2: SGDLS, YYNGEE. The CDR3 has 15 residues. The CDR3 region is CASSPAWGRDNEQFF. CDR3 sequence (DNA): TGTGCCAGCAGCCCCGCCTGGGGCAGGGACAATGAGCAGTTCTTC.

V usage is TRBV4-3 and J usage is TRBJ2-5, with unresolved D. V was shortened by 0 bases and J by 4 bases, with 6 bases between the two germline ends. From germline, CDR1 is LGHNA and CDR2 YSLEER. CDR3 length: 13 residues. The CDR3 is CASSQDIGETQYF. The CDR3 nucleotides read TGCGCCAGCAGCCAAGATATAGGAGAGACCCAGTACTTC.

The gene calls are TRBV27 and TRBJ2-7; TRBD2 is a possible D gene (5 bases). The CDR3 is 14 residues long. V lost 1 base to trimming and J lost 0 bases, with 7 bases between them. Germline CDR1 is MNHEY and CDR2 is SMNVEV (reference sequence). CDR3 amino acids: CASSLFRGSYEQYF. The CDR3 bases are TGTGCCAGCAGTTTATTTCGGGGCTCCTACGAGCAGTACTTC.

The chain carries TRBV12-5 and TRBJ1-1; D not certain. V was shortened by 5 bases and J by 3 bases, with 10 bases between the two germline ends. This CDR3 is 13 amino acids long. The germline gives CDR1 LGHNT, CDR2 FRNRAP. The CDR3 loop is CASGPPPYTEAFF. The CDR3, as DNA: TGTGCTAGTGGTCCACCACCCTACACTGAAGCTTTCTTT.

J is TRBJ2-7 and V is TRBV7-6; tentatively, D is TRBD2 (6 bases). Germline CDR1 and CDR2: SGHVS and FNYEAQ. The V gene lost 5 bases and the J gene lost 2 bases, with 13 bases spanning the gap. The CDR3 is 14 amino acids. The CDR3 coding sequence is TGTGCCAGCAGCCCCGAATCGGGGGCCTACGAGCAGTACTTC. This sequence encodes CASSPESGAYEQYF.

The chain links TRBV23-1 to TRBJ2-7, with 8 bases fitting TRBD1. TRBV23-1 is annotated as an ORF whose role is uncertain. CDR3 length equals 13 residues. V lost 2 bases, J lost 6 bases, and 3 bases stayed unmatched. CDR3 DNA: TGCGCCAGCAGTCAAGCCGACAGGGGCGAGCAGTACTTC. Residues: CASSQADRGEQYF.

V usage is TRBV4-2 and J usage is TRBJ1-5, with D hard to call. V lost 0 bases and J lost 6, with 9 bases in between. This CDR3 has 14 amino acids. The germline V gene encodes CDR1 LGHNA and CDR2 YNFKEQ. DNA for the CDR3: TGTGCCAGCAGCCAAGAGGGGTTTGGTCAGCCCCAGCATTTT. Translating gives CASSQEGFGQPQHF.

This chain joins TRBV28 and TRBJ1-2; D unclear. The CDR3 spans 14 residues. Trimming pared 5 bases from V and 1 base from J, leaving 11 bases between. From germline, CDR1 is MDHEN and CDR2 SYDVKM. The CDR3 loop reads CASSGPNSNYGYTF. CDR3 coding DNA: TGTGCCAGCAGTGGTCCTAACAGTAACTATGGCTACACCTTC.

The V call is TRBV30, the J call TRBJ2-7, with 11 nucleotides matching TRBD1. The V gene end was trimmed by 0 bases and the J gene end by 5 bases; junction bases not matched to a gene: 6. Germline CDR1 is GTSNPN and CDR2 is SVGIG (reference sequence). The CDR3 extends over 15 amino acids. The CDR3: CAWSVLGTGGDEQYF. The CDR3 nucleotides read TGTGCCTGGAGTGTACTCGGGACAGGGGGGGACGAGCAGTACTTC.

The CDR3 coding sequence is TGTGCCAGCAGCGACATGGGCGGGGACTACAATGAGCAGTTCTTC. Protein: CASSDMGGDYNEQFF. The genes are TRBV7-9 and TRBJ2-1; D might be TRBD2 (6 bases). This CDR3 spans 15 amino acids. Trimming left V 5 bases short and J 3 bases short, with 14 bases between. The germline V gene has CDR1 SEHNR and CDR2 FQNEAQ (reference sequence).